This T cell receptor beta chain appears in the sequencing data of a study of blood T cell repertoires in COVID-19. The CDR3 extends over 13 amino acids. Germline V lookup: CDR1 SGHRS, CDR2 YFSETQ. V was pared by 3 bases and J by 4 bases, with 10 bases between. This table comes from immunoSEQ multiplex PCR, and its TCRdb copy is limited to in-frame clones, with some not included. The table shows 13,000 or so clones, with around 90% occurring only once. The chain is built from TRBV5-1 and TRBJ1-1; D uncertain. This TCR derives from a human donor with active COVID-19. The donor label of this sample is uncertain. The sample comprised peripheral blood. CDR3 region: CASSSDGVTEAFF. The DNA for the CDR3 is TGCGCCAGCAGCTCAGACGGGGTCACTGAAGCTTTCTTT.